Presented here are 8 T cell receptor beta chains from one specimen sequenced in a study of T-cell reconstitution after alpha-beta-depleted transplantation in children. TCRbeta library construction was performed incorporating unique molecular identifiers. TCRdb re-derived calls from the PCR reads in MiXCR, one entry per CDR3 protein. The sample records a few hundred thousand distinct CDR3 sequences, about 14% being singletons. Sequenced material: PBMCs, taken from the stem cell graft. The receptors stem from a human donor who donated a stem cell graft to a child with Fanconi anemia.

This chain joins TRBV21-1 and TRBJ2-7; the table's D call TRBD2 went unverified against the DNA. TRBV21-1 is deemed a pseudogene. This CDR3 is 16 amino acids long. Written as DNA, the CDR3 is TGTGCCAGCAGCAACCCGGGACTAGCGGGGGAATACGAGCAGTACGTC. Its translation is CASSNPGLAGEYEQYV.

This clonotype was observed a handful of times. The rearrangement uses TRBV6-2 or TRBV6-3 and TRBJ2-7, with 9 bases identical to TRBD2. In germline, CDR1 is MNHEY, CDR2 SVGEGT. Trimming at V came to 0 bases and at J to 4 bases, leaving 7 bases not matched to a gene. The CDR3 consists of 16 residues. CDR3 in amino acids: CASSYSPGLASYEQYF. As DNA, the CDR3 is TGTGCCAGCAGTTACTCCCCGGGACTAGCTTCGTACGAGCAGTACTTC.

The V gene is TRBV11-2, the J gene TRBJ1-2; TRBD1 agrees at 7 bases. V was pared by 2 bases and J by 0 bases, with 3 bases of the junction left unmatched. The CDR3 runs to 15 residues. Per germline, CDR1 SGHAT and CDR2 FQNNGV. As DNA, the CDR3 is TGTGCCAGCAGCTTAATCCAGGGGGCTAACTATGGCTACACCTTC. This encodes CASSLIQGANYGYTF. Full variable domain (outside the CDR3, taken from reference TRBV11-2 and TRBJ1-2): EAGVAQSPRYKIIEKRQSVAFWCNPISGHATLYWYQQILGQGPKLLIQFQNNGVVDDSQLPKDRFSAERLKGVDSTLKIQPAKLEDSAVYLCASSLIQGANYGYTFGSGTRLTVV.

The V gene is TRBV21-1, the J gene TRBJ2-7; TRBD1 is the table's D call and was not checked against the DNA. TRBV21-1 is reported as a pseudogene. The CDR3 runs 15 residues. The CDR3 nucleotides read TGTGCCAGCAGCCCTACGAAAGGGGGGCAAGACGAGCAGTGCGTC. It encodes CASSPTKGGQDEQCV.

In this sample, this clonotype turned up a few times. The chain links TRBV12-3 or TRBV12-4 to TRBJ2-1, with 9 nucleotides matching TRBD2. This CDR3 is 16 amino acids long. V was clipped by 3 bases and J by 9 bases; unmatched bases: 12. CDR3 in amino acids: CASSLVPSGEGGEQFF. The CDR3 DNA sequence: TGTGCCAGCAGTTTGGTGCCTAGCGGGGAGGGCGGTGAGCAGTTCTTC.

In its sample, this clonotype was seen a few times. The chain links TRBV18 to TRBJ2-1; 9 bases line up with TRBD1. The CDR3 extends over 18 amino acids. Germline V lookup: CDR1 KGHSH, CDR2 LQKENI. V lost 2 bases and J lost 8; bases outside the gene matches: 16. The CDR3 spells CASSPRLPIGTGHDEQFF. CDR3 sequence (DNA): TGTGCCAGCTCACCAAGACTTCCGATAGGGACAGGGCACGATGAGCAGTTCTTC.

This clonotype was recorded a few times. This chain connects TRBV18 to TRBJ1-1; D is uncertain. The germline CDR1 and CDR2 sequences are KGHSH and LQKENI. V lost 1 base and J lost 3, with 9 bases in between. The CDR3 totals 14 residues. The CDR3 sequence is CASSPLDSDTEAFF. The CDR3 DNA reads TGTGCCAGCTCACCACTGGATTCGGACACTGAAGCTTTCTTT. The full variable domain, rest sourced from reference TRBV18 and TRBJ1-1, is NAGVMQNPRHLVRRRGQEARLRCSPMKGHSHVYWYRQLPEEGLKFMVYLQKENIIDESGMPKERFSAEFPKEGPSILRIQQVVRGDSAAYFCASSPLDSDTEAFFGQGTRLTVV.

In this sample, this clonotype turned up a few times. J is TRBJ2-2 and V is TRBV19; 7 positions match TRBD1. The CDR3 length is 16 residues. V shed 8 bases, J shed 3 bases, and the junction held 12 bases outside the gene matches. Germline lookup yields CDR1 LNHDA and CDR2 SQIVND (reference sequence). The CDR3 DNA reads TGTGCCAGTCAAAACCTCCGGGACAGATACACCGGGGAGCTGTTTTTT. Its translation: CASQNLRDRYTGELFF.